These 12 T cell receptor beta chains came from one sample sequenced in a study of blood T cell repertoires in COVID-19. This table comes from immunoSEQ multiplex PCR, and its TCRdb copy is limited to in-frame clones, with some not included. The sample consists of under 250,000 clones, 84% of them appearing once. The sample consisted of peripheral blood. The receptors originated from a man in his forties or fifties with active or convalescent COVID-19.

This clone was seen a single time. The rearrangement uses TRBV7-2 and TRBJ1-1; D is unresolved. With 8 bases removed from V and 6 bases from J, the gap between germline ends came to 19 bases. This CDR3 contains 14 residues. Germline assignment: CDR1 SGHTA and CDR2 FQGNSA. The CDR3 sequence: CASSLSAQSAEAFF. CDR3 in DNA: TGTGCCAGCTCCCTTTCGGCCCAAAGCGCTGAAGCTTTCTTT.

This chain's CDR3 is CASSLGANGETQYF. In DNA, the CDR3 is TGTGCCAGCAGCTTAGGTGCCAACGGGGAGACCCAGTACTTC. This chain joins TRBV7-2 and TRBJ2-5, with D uncertain. CDR3 length: 14 residues. The germline CDR1 and CDR2 sequences are SGHTA and FQGNSA. Trimming cost V 1 base and J 5 bases, with 11 bases left between them.

This clone appeared a single time. CDR3 coding DNA: TGTGCCAGCTCACCAGTAGGGAGTGGCACTGAAGCTTTCTTT. It translates to CASSPVGSGTEAFF. V and J are TRBV18 and TRBJ1-1; no firm D call. The CDR3 consists of 14 residues. Germline CDR1 KGHSH, CDR2 LQKENI. Between the trimmed V and J ends, which lost 2 bases and 4 bases, there was a span of 11 bases.

V is TRBV7-9 and J is TRBJ1-5, with D tentatively TRBD1 (6 bases). The CDR3 is 16 amino acids. Per germline, CDR1 SEHNR and CDR2 FQNEAQ (reference sequence). With 5 bases removed from V and 2 bases from J, the gap between germline ends came to 16 bases. The CDR3, as DNA: TGTGCCAGCAGCCCAGCGGGGGGCGAGGGCAATCAGCCCCAGCATTTT. As protein: CASSPAGGEGNQPQHF.

The chain combines TRBV27 with TRBJ2-3; D not certain. CDR1 MNHEY and CDR2 SMNVEV come from the germline V gene (reference sequence). Trimming pared 1 base from V and 2 bases from J, leaving 7 bases between. The CDR3 length is 14 residues. The CDR3 spells CASSLFPSTDTQYF. As DNA, the CDR3 is TGTGCCAGCAGTTTATTCCCCTCCACAGATACGCAGTATTTT.

This clone was detected only once. CDR3 DNA: TGCGCCAGCAGCCTTGAGTTGAACCCCTACGAGCAGTACTTC. Translating it yields CASSLELNPYEQYF. This chain connects TRBV4-1 to TRBJ2-7; no firm D call. The V gene lost 4 bases and the J gene lost 2 bases, with 12 bases spanning the gap. Looked up from germline, CDR1 is MGHRA and CDR2 is YSYEKL. The CDR3 contains 14 residues.

The CDR3 here is CASSMGVEAFF. CDR3 coding DNA: TGTGCCAGCAGTATGGGAGTTGAAGCTTTCTTT. V gene TRBV2 combines with J gene TRBJ1-1; D not certain. Germline loops: CDR1 SNHLY, CDR2 FYNNEI. Trimming pared 5 bases from V and 7 bases from J, leaving 8 bases between. The CDR3 covers 11 residues.

V is TRBV9 and J is TRBJ2-1; D remains ambiguous. This CDR3 is built from 14 residues. Germline CDR1 and CDR2: SGDLS and YYNGEE. The germline V and J ends were trimmed by 3 bases and 10 bases, with 17 bases remaining between them. For the CDR3, the DNA is TGTGCCAGCAGCGGATCCCCTTCAAACTTGGAGCAGTTCTTC. It encodes CASSGSPSNLEQFF.

V gene TRBV2 combines with J gene TRBJ2-5, with 7 bases that match TRBD1. The CDR3 spans 15 residues. Germline loops: CDR1 SNHLY, CDR2 FYNNEI. The ends lost 6 bases at V and 1 base at J; junction bases unmatched: 8. The CDR3 coding sequence is TGTGCCAGCAGGGGTAGACAGGGCTTCCAAGAGACCCAGTACTTC. Encoded protein: CASRGRQGFQETQYF.

The chain combines TRBV7-3 with TRBJ1-1; TRBD1 matches at 7 bases. Germline CDR1 reads SGHTA; CDR2 reads FQGTGA. The CDR3 is 15 amino acids. With 1 base clipped from V and 2 bases from J, the junction kept 4 bases outside the gene matches. CDR3 protein: CASSLNAGGNTEAFF. The CDR3 bases are TGTGCCAGCAGCTTAAACGCAGGGGGAAACACTGAAGCTTTCTTT.

With regard to this clone: Other DNA sequences in the same sample also yield this CDR3. The genes are TRBV7-2 and TRBJ2-3; D gene unclear. V dropped 5 bases and J dropped 3 bases, with 9 bases sitting between them. This CDR3 spans 13 amino acids. Per the germline V gene, CDR1 is SGHTA and CDR2 is FQGNSA. The CDR3 spells CASSLERTDTQYF. In DNA, the CDR3 is TGTGCCAGCAGCCTAGAACGGACAGATACGCAGTATTTT.

The chain recombines TRBV19 with TRBJ1-1; 7 nucleotides match TRBD1. The germline V gene has CDR1 LNHDA and CDR2 SQIVND (reference sequence). The CDR3 is 14 residues long. Trimming at V came to 5 bases and at J to 4 bases, leaving 7 bases not matched to a gene. The DNA of the CDR3 is TGTGCCAGTAGTTTTAACAGGGGAGGCACTGAAGCTTTCTTT. Translating it yields CASSFNRGGTEAFF.